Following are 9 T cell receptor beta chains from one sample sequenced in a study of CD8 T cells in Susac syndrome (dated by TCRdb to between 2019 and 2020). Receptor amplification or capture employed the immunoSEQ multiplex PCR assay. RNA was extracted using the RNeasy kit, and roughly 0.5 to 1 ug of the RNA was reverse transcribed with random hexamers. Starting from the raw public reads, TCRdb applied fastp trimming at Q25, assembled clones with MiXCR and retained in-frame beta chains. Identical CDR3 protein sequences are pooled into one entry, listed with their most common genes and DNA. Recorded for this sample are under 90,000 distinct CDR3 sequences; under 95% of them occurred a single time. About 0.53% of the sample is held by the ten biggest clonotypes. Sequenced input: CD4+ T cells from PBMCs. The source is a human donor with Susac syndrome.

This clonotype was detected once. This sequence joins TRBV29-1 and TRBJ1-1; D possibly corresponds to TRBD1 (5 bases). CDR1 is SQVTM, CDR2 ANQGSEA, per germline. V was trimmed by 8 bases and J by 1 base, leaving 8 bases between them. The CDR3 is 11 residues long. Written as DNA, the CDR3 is TGCAGCTGGGGGAGGAACACTGAAGCTTTCTTT. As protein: CSWGRNTEAFF.

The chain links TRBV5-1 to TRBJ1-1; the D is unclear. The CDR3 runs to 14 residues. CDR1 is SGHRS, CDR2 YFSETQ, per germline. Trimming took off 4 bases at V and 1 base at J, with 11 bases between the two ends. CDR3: CASSLPTANTEAFF. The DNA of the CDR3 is TGCGCCAGCAGCCTACCAACGGCGAACACTGAAGCTTTCTTT.

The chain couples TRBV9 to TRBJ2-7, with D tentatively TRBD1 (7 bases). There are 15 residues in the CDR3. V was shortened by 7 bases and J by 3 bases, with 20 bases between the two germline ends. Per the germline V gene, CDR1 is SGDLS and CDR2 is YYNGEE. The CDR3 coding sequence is TGTGCCAGCGGAGGGGGCCTTATAAAAAACTACGAGCAGTACTTC. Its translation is CASGGGLIKNYEQYF. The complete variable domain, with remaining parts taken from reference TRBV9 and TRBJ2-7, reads DSGVTQTPKHLITATGQRVTLRCSPRSGDLSVYWYQQSLDQGLQFLIQYYNGEERAKGNILERFSAQQFPDLHSELNLSSLELGDSALYFCASGGGLIKNYEQYFGPGTRLTVT.

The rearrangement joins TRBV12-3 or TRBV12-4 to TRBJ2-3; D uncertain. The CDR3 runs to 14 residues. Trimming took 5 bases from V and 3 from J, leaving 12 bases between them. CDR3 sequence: CASSRSFLTDTQYF. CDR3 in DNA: TGTGCCAGCAGTCGATCTTTTTTAACAGATACGCAGTATTTT.

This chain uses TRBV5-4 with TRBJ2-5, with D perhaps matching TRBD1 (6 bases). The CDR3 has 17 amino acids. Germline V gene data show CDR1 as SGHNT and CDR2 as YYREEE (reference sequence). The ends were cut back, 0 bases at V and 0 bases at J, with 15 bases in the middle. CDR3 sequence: CASSLGQGTPYQETQYF. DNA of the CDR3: TGTGCCAGCAGCTTGGGGCAGGGGACCCCGTACCAAGAGACCCAGTACTTC.

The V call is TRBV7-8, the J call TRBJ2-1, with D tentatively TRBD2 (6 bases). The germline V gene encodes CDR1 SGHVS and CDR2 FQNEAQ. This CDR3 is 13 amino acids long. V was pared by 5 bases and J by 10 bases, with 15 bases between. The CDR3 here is CASSRRGSREQFF. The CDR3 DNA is TGTGCCAGCAGCCGACGGGGGTCTCGAGAGCAGTTCTTC. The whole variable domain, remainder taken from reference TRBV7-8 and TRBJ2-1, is GAGVSQSPRYKVAKRGQDVALRCDPISGHVSLFWYQQALGQGPEFLTYFQNEAQLDKSGLPSDRFFAERPEGSVSTLKIQRTQQEDSAVYLCASSRRGSREQFFGPGTRLTVL.

CDR3 region: CASSWGTSWSEQFF. The CDR3 nucleotides read TGTGCCAGCAGTTGGGGGACATCGTGGAGTGAGCAGTTCTTC. The chain is built from TRBV27 and TRBJ2-1, with TRBD1 as a possible D gene (6 bases). Trimming took off 4 bases at V and 9 bases at J, with 16 bases between the two ends. The germline V gene has CDR1 MNHEY and CDR2 SMNVEV (reference sequence). This CDR3 has 14 residues.

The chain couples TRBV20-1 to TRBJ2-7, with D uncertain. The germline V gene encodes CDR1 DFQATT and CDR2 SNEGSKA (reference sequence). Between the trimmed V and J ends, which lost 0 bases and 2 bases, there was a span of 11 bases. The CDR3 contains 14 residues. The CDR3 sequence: CSARDRRQTYEQYF. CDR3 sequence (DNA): TGCAGTGCTAGAGATCGCAGGCAGACCTACGAGCAGTACTTC.

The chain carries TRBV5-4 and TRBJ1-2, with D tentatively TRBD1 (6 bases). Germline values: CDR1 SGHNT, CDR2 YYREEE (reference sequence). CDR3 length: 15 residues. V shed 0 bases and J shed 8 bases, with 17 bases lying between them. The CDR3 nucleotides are TGTGCCAGCAGCTTGGCGTTACAGGGAGGCGGCGGCTACACCTTC. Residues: CASSLALQGGGGYTF.